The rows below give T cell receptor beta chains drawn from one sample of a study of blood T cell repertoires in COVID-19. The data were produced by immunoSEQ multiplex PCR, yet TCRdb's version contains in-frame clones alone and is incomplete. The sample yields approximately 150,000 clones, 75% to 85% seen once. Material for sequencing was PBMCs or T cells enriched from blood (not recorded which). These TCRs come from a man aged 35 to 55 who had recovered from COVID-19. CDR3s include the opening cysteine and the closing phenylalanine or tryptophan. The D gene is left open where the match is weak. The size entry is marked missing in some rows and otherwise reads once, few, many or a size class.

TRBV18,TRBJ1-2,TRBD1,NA,CASSTTGDYGYTF,TGTGCCAGCTCAACTACAGGGGACTATGGCTACACCTTC
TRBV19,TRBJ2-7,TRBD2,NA,CASSSRRGGSYEQYF,TGTGCCAGTAGTTCCCGTCGGGGGGGCTCCTACGAGCAGTACTTC
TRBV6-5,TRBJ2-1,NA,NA,CASSYGAGDSYNEQFF,TGTGCCAGCAGTTACGGGGCAGGGGACTCCTACAATGAGCAGTTCTTC
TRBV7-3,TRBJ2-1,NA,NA,CASSLGSPGGNEQFF,TGTGCCAGCAGCTTAGGGAGTCCCGGGGGCAATGAGCAGTTCTTC
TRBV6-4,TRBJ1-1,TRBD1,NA,CASRRGTGTTEAFF,TGTGCCAGCAGACGGGGGACAGGGACCACTGAAGCTTTCTTT
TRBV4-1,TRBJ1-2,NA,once,CASSQDGNGGDYGYTF,TGCGCCAGCAGCCAAGATGGGAATGGGGGGGACTATGGCTACACCTTC
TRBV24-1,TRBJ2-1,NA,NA,CATSDSQAGKAEQFF,TGTGCCACCAGTGATTCACAGGCGGGGAAGGCTGAGCAGTTCTTC
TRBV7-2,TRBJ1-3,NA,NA,CASSLTEFGNTIYF,TGTGCCAGCAGCTTAACAGAATTTGGAAACACCATATATTTT
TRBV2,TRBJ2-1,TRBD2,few,CASTKTGGRYNEQFF,TGTGCCAGCACAAAAACGGGGGGGCGGTACAATGAGCAGTTCTTC
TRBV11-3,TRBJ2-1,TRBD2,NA,CASSAGASGGVHNEQFF,TGTGCCAGCAGCGCCGGGGCTAGCGGGGGGGTCCACAATGAGCAGTTCTTC
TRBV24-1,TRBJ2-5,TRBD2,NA,CATSFGLAGDKETQYF,TGTGCCACCAGTTTCGGACTAGCGGGGGATAAAGAGACCCAGTACTTC
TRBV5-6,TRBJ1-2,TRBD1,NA,CASSFSTGAGYTF,TGTGCCAGCAGCTTTTCGACAGGGGCGGGCTACACCTTC
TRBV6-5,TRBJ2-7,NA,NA,CASSYEWGHEQYF,TGTGCCAGCAGTTACGAGTGGGGCCACGAGCAGTACTTC
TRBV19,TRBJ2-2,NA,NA,CASSISQHTGELFF,TGTGCCAGTAGTATATCACAGCACACCGGGGAGCTGTTTTTT
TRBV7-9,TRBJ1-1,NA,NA,CASSLEKGGQIAFF,TGTGCCAGCAGCTTAGAAAAGGGCGGACAGATAGCTTTCTTT
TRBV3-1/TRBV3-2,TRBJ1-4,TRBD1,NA,CASSHLDRDSEKLFF,TGTGCCAGCAGCCACCTTGACAGGGATTCTGAAAAACTGTTTTTT
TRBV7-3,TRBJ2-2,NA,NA,CASSHRDFPNTGELFF,TGTGCCAGCAGCCACCGGGACTTTCCGAACACCGGGGAGCTGTTTTTT
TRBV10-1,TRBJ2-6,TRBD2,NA,CASSRTRTASGLAGLGANVLTF,TGCGCCAGCAGCCGTACCCGGACAGCCTCAGGACTAGCGGGGCTTGGGGCCAACGTCCTGACTTTC